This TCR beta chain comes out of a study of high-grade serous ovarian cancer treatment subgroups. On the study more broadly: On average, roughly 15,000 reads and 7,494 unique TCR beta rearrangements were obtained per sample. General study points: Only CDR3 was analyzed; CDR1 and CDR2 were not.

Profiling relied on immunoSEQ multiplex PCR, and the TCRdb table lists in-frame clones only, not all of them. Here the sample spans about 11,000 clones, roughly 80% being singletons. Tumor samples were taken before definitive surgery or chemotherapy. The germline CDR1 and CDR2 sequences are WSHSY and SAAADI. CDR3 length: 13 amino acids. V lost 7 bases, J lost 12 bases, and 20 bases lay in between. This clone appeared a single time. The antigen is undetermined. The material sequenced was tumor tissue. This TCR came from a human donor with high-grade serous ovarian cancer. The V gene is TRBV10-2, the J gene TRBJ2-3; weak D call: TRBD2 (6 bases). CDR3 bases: TGCGCCAGCAACCCCCTTAGCGGCCCGGAACAGTATTTT. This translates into CASNPLSGPEQYF.